The sequence of this T cell receptor beta chain was determined in a study of blood T cell repertoires in COVID-19. Background on the study: PBMCs, B-cell-depleted T cells, or T cells provided the cDNA or gDNA that made up the material.

In the study's own analysis: The assay estimated nucleated cells by amplifying reference gene primers. The assay was immunoSEQ multiplex PCR, and TCRdb's table has in-frame clones only and misses some. V and J calls and clone size come straight from that table; D and trimming were deduced from the DNA. The sample lists 300,000 to 400,000 clones, about nine tenths seen once, with about 6.9% in the top ten. The Seattle patients, enrolled during active infection, were followed longitudinally. Sequenced: peripheral blood. The TCR comes from a woman aged 45-59 years with COVID-19, enrolled during active disease.

Written as DNA, the CDR3 is TGTGCCACCAGTGACCCGGGACAGGGTACCGAAAAACTGTTTTTT. It yields the protein CATSDPGQGTEKLFF. The J gene is TRBJ1-4, the V gene TRBV24-1; 9 nucleotides align to TRBD1. Trimming took 4 bases from V and 8 from J; bases not matched to a gene: 7. The CDR3 is 15 amino acids. CDR1 is KGHDR, CDR2 SFDVKD, per germline.